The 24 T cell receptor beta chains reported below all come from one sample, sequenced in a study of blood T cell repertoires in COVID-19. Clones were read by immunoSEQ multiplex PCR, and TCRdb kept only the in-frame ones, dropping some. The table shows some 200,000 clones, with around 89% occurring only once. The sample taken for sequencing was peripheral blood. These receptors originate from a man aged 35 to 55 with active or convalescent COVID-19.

The CDR3 sequence is CASSPETTGFYNSPLHF. CDR3 nucleotide sequence: TGCGCCAGCAGCCCCGAAACGACGGGTTTCTATAATTCACCCCTCCACTTT. The chain couples TRBV4-3 to TRBJ1-6; unclear D gene. This CDR3 comprises 17 residues. Germline values: CDR1 LGHNA, CDR2 YSLEER. The V end was cut by 4 bases, the J end by 3 bases, with 16 bases between.

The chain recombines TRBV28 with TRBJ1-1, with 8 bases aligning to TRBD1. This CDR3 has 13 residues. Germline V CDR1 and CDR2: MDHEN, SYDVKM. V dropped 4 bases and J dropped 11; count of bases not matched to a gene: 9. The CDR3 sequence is CASSSGTGLGAFF. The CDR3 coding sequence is TGTGCCAGCAGTTCAGGGACAGGTCTCGGGGCTTTCTTT.

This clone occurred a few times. The CDR3 nucleotides are TGTGCCAGTATGTGGGGGACAGTACGCACTGAAGCTTTCTTT. Translated, it gives CASMWGTVRTEAFF. The rearrangement joins TRBV19 to TRBJ1-1; 7 bases align to TRBD1. The germline gives CDR1 LNHDA, CDR2 SQIVND (reference sequence). The J segment lost 4 bases and the V segment lost 7 bases, leaving 9 bases of the junction unmatched. CDR3 length: 14 residues.

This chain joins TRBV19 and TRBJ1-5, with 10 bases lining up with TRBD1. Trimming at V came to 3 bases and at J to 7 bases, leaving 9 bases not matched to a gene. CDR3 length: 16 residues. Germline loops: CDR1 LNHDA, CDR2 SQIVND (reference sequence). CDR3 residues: CASSIRQGQGRQPQHF. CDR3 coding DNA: TGTGCCAGTAGTATTCGACAGGGACAGGGGCGGCAGCCCCAGCATTTT.

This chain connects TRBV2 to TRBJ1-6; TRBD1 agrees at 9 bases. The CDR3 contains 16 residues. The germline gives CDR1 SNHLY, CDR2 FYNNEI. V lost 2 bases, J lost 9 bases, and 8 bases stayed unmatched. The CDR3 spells CASSEQGTGSRSPLHF. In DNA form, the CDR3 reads TGTGCCAGCAGTGAACAGGGGACAGGGAGTCGTTCACCCCTCCACTTT.

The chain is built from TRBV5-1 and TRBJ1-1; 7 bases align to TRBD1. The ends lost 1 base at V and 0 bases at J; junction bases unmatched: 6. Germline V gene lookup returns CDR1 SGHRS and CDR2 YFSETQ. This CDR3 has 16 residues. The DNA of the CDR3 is TGCGCCAGCAGCTTGTCCGTCGGGACAGTGAACACTGAAGCTTTCTTT. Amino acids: CASSLSVGTVNTEAFF.

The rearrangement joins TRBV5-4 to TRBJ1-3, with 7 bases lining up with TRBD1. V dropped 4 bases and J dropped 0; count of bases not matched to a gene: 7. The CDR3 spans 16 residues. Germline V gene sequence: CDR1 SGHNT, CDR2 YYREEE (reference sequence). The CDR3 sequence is CASSQAGTVSGNTIYF. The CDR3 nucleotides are TGTGCCAGCAGCCAGGCCGGGACAGTCTCTGGAAACACCATATATTTT.

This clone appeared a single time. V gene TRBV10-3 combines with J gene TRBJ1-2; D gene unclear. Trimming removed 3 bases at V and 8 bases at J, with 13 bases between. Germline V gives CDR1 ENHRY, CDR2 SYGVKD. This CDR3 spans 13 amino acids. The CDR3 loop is CAISEVEAGGYTF. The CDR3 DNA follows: TGTGCCATCAGTGAAGTGGAGGCGGGGGGCTACACCTTC.

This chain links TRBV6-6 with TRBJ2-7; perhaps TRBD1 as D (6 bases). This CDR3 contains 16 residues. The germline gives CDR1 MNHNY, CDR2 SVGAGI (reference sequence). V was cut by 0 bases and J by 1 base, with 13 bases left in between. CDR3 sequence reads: CASSYSPPDRSYEQYF. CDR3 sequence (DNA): TGTGCCAGCAGTTACTCCCCCCCAGACAGGTCCTACGAGCAGTACTTC.

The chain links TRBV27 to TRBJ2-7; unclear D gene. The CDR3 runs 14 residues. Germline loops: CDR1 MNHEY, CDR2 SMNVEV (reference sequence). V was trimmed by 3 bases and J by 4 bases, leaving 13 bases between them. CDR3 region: CASSFYDGFYEQYF. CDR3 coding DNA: TGTGCCAGCAGTTTTTACGACGGGTTTTACGAGCAGTACTTC.

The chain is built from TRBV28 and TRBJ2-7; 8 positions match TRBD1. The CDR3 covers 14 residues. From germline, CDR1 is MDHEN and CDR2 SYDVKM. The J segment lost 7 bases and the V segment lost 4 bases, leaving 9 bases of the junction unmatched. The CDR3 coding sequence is TGTGCCAGCAGTTCCGGACAGGGCCCATTGGAGCAGTACTTC. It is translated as CASSSGQGPLEQYF.

The CDR3 is CASSSGQGPTNEKLFF. The CDR3 DNA is TGTGCCAGCAGCTCCGGACAGGGACCAACTAATGAAAAACTGTTTTTT. The chain carries TRBV5-8 and TRBJ1-4; the match to TRBD1 covers 8 bases. The V gene's germline CDR1 is SGHTS and CDR2 YDEGEE. V lost 3 bases and J lost 0; bases outside the gene matches: 4. The CDR3 spans 16 residues.

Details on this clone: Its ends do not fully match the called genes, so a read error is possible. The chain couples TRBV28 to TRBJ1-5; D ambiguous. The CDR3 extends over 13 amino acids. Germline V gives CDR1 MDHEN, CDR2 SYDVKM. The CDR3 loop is CASSYGAGYKVNF. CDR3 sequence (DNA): TGTGCCAGCAGTTACGGCGCGGGCTACAAGGTGAATTTT. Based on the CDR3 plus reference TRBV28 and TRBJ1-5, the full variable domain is DVKVTQSSRYLVKRTGEKVFLECVQDMDHENMFWYRQDPGLGLRLIYFSYDVKMKEKGDIPEGYSVSREKKERFSLILESASTNQTSMYLCASSYGAGYKVNFGDGTRLSIL.

This chain's CDR3 is CASSPSLDSEETQYF. The CDR3 nucleotides read TGTGCCAGCTCGCCATCCCTGGACAGCGAAGAGACCCAGTACTTC. The rearrangement joins TRBV18 to TRBJ2-5, with TRBD1 as a possible D gene (6 bases). This CDR3 is built from 15 residues. The germline V and J ends were trimmed by 6 bases and 3 bases, with 17 bases remaining between them. Germline values: CDR1 KGHSH, CDR2 LQKENI. The complete variable domain, with remaining parts taken from reference TRBV18 and TRBJ2-5, reads NAGVMQNPRHLVRRRGQEARLRCSPMKGHSHVYWYRQLPEEGLKFMVYLQKENIIDESGMPKERFSAEFPKEGPSILRIQQVVRGDSAAYFCASSPSLDSEETQYFGPGTRLLVL.

This CDR3 reads CASSAARFADTQYF. In DNA form, the CDR3 reads TGTGCCAGCAGCGCGGCCCGGTTCGCAGATACGCAGTATTTT. The chain uses TRBV5-4 and TRBJ2-3; no clear D. The CDR3 spans 14 residues. Germline V CDR1 and CDR2: SGHNT, YYREEE (reference sequence). Deletions cut 4 bases from V and 4 bases from J, with 13 bases between.

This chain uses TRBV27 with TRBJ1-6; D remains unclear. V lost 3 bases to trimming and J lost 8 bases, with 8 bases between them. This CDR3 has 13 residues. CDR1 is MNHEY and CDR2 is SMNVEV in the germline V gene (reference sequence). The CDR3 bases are TGTGCCAGCAGTTTGGCTGAACATTCACCCCTCCACTTT. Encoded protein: CASSLAEHSPLHF.

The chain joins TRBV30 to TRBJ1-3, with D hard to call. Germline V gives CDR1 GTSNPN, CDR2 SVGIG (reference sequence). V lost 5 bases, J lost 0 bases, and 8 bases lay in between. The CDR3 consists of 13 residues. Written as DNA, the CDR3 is TGTGCCTGGGATCCTAGCTCTGGAAACACCATATATTTT. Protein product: CAWDPSSGNTIYF.

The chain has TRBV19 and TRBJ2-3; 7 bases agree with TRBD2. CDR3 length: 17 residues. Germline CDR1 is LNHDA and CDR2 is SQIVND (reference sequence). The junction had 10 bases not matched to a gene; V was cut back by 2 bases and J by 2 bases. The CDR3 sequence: CASSISVGLVDTDTQYF. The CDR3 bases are TGTGCCAGTAGTATATCGGTAGGACTAGTCGACACAGATACGCAGTATTTT.

The CDR3 here is CASSSTMNTEAFF. CDR3 DNA sequence: TGTGCCAGCAGTTCCACAATGAACACTGAAGCTTTCTTT. The chain joins TRBV28 to TRBJ1-1; D not certain. The CDR3 has 13 residues. Germline values: CDR1 MDHEN, CDR2 SYDVKM. Trimming stripped 4 bases from V and 0 bases from J, with 6 bases between.

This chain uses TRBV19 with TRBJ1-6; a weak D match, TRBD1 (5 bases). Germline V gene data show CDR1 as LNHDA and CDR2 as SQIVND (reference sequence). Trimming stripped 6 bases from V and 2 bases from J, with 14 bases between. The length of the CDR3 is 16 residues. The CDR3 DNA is TGTGCCAGTAGCATGGTCCGACAGACCTATAATTCACCCCTCCACTTT. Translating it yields CASSMVRQTYNSPLHF.

The CDR3 here is CASSVGLADFTDTQYF. The CDR3 DNA reads TGCGCCAGCAGTGTAGGACTAGCGGATTTCACAGATACGCAGTATTTT. The gene calls are TRBV10-1 and TRBJ2-3, with 10 bases lining up with TRBD2. Trimming removed 4 bases from V and 2 bases from J; junction bases left unmatched: 6. This CDR3 has 16 amino acids. The germline CDR1 and CDR2 sequences are WNHNN and SYGVQD (reference sequence).

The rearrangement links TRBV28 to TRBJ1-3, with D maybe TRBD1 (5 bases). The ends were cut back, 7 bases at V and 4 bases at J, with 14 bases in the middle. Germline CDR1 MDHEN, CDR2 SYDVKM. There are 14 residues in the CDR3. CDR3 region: CASTRGGGGNTIYF. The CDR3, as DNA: TGTGCCAGCACCCGGGGGGGTGGAGGAAACACCATATATTTT.

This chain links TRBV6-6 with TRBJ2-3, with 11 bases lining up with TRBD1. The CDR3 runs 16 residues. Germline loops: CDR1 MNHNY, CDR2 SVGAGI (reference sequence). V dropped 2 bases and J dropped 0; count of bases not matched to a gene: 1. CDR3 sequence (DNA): TGTGCCAGCAGTTACGGGACAGGGGGGAGCACAGATACGCAGTATTTT. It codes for CASSYGTGGSTDTQYF.

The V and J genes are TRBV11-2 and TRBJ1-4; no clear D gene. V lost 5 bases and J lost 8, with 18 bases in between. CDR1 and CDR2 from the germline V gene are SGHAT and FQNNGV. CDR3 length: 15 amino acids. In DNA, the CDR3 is TGTGCCAGCAGCGCCACGGTTGGACGAGGGGAAAAACTGTTTTTT. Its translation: CASSATVGRGEKLFF.